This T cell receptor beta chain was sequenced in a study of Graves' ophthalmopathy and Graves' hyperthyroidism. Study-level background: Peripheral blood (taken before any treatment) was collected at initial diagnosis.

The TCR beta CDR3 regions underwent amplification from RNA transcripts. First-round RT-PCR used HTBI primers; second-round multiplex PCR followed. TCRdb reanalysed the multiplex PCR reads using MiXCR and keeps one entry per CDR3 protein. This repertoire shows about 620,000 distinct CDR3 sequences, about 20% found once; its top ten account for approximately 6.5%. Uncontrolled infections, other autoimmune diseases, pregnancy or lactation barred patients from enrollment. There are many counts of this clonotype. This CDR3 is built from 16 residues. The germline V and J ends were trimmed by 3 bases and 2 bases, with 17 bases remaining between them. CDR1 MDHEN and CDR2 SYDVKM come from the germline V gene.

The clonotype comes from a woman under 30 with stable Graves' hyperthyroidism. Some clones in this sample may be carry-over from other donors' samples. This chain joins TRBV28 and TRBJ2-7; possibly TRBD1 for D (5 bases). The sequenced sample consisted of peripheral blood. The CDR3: CASSFNLAGLTYEQYF. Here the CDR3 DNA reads TGTGCCAGCAGTTTCAATTTGGCAGGGCTGACCTACGAGCAGTACTTC.